What follows are 15 T cell receptor beta chains derived from one specimen sequenced in a study of T cell changes during pregnancy in multiple sclerosis. Clones were sequenced by immunoSEQ multiplex PCR, and TCRdb holds only the in-frame ones, with some missing. The data contain tens of thousands of clones, 92% of them seen just once; the ten biggest clones take up roughly 2.6%. Sequenced material: peripheral blood, taken in the second trimester of pregnancy. The receptors shown here come from a female donor in good health, enrolled as a control in a pregnancy study.

The chain uses TRBV9 and TRBJ1-3; TRBD1 might be the D (6 bases). Germline V gives CDR1 SGDLS, CDR2 YYNGEE. The CDR3 has 16 residues. V was trimmed by 0 bases and J by 2 bases, leaving 12 bases between them. Here the CDR3 reads CASSVATGLAGNTIYF. The CDR3 nucleotides are TGTGCCAGCAGCGTAGCAACAGGGTTGGCTGGAAACACCATATATTTT.

The rearrangement uses TRBV5-1 and TRBJ2-7; possible D gene TRBD2, 6 bases. The germline V and J ends were trimmed by 5 bases and 2 bases, with 17 bases remaining between them. The CDR3 spans 15 residues. Germline CDR1 is SGHRS and CDR2 is YFSETQ. CDR3 sequence (DNA): TGCGCCAGCAGACCCGACGGGGGTCTCACCTACGAGCAGTACTTC. Its protein product is CASRPDGGLTYEQYF.

The rearrangement joins TRBV7-8 to TRBJ2-2; D is perhaps TRBD2 (6 bases). The CDR3 extends over 12 amino acids. CDR1 is SGHVS, CDR2 FQNEAQ, per germline. V was pared by 5 bases and J by 7 bases, with 8 bases between. CDR3 in amino acids: CASSPEGGELFF. The CDR3 DNA sequence: TGTGCCAGCAGCCCGGAGGGCGGGGAGCTGTTTTTT.

The chain has TRBV2 and TRBJ1-6; 9 bases agree with TRBD1. This CDR3 has 14 amino acids. Germline assignment: CDR1 SNHLY and CDR2 FYNNEI. J gave up 8 bases and V 6 bases, and 5 bases lay outside the gene matches. CDR3 sequence: CASSPGQGYSPLHF. DNA for the CDR3: TGTGCCAGCAGCCCGGGACAGGGATATTCACCCCTCCACTTT.

The genes are TRBV6-6 and TRBJ1-1; 9 bases line up with TRBD1. The ends lost 7 bases at V and 8 bases at J; junction bases unmatched: 11. CDR1 and CDR2 (germline): MNHNY, SVGAGI (reference sequence). The length of the CDR3 is 14 residues. The DNA for the CDR3 is TGTGCCAGCAACTTAATGGGACAGGGCCCCGAAGCTTTCTTT. Its translation: CASNLMGQGPEAFF.

The table lists this clone with a few counts. This chain joins TRBV7-9 and TRBJ2-5; a weak D match, TRBD1 (6 bases). The length of the CDR3 is 15 residues. V shed 4 bases and J shed 5 bases, with 17 bases lying between them. The V gene's germline CDR1 is SEHNR and CDR2 FQNEAQ (reference sequence). In DNA form, the CDR3 reads TGTGCCAGCAGCTCATTCAGGCACAGGGTCGAGACCCAGTACTTC. This translates into CASSSFRHRVETQYF.

The rearrangement joins TRBV18 to TRBJ2-1; tentative D call: TRBD1 (6 bases). Trimming left V 3 bases short and J 6 bases short, with 18 bases between. Germline assignment: CDR1 KGHSH and CDR2 LQKENI. There are 16 residues in the CDR3. CDR3 protein: CASSPSPAGTTNEQFF. The CDR3 DNA is TGTGCCAGCTCACCCTCTCCGGCAGGGACAACCAATGAGCAGTTCTTC.

The chain recombines TRBV5-1 with TRBJ1-6; TRBD1 matches at 9 bases. The CDR3 consists of 14 residues. The ends lost 4 bases at V and 14 bases at J; junction bases unmatched: 10. The germline V gene encodes CDR1 SGHRS and CDR2 YFSETQ. The CDR3: CASSVGTGSRALHF. CDR3 coding DNA: TGCGCCAGCAGCGTGGGGACAGGGAGTAGGGCCCTCCACTTT. Full variable domain (missing parts from reference TRBV5-1 and TRBJ1-6): KAGVTQTPRYLIKTRGQQVTLSCSPISGHRSVSWYQQTPGQGLQFLFEYFSETQRNKGNFPGRFSGRQFSNSRSEMNVSTLELGDSALYLCASSVGTGSRALHFGNGTRLTVT.

The V call is TRBV28, the J call TRBJ1-1; 8 bases map to TRBD1. The CDR3 totals 17 residues. Germline values: CDR1 MDHEN, CDR2 SYDVKM. V shed 7 bases, J shed 0 bases, and the junction held 13 bases outside the gene matches. In nucleotides, the CDR3 is TGTGCCAGCACGCCCGGACAGGGACTCTTCCTGAACACTGAAGCTTTCTTT. Protein: CASTPGQGLFLNTEAFF.

The rearrangement uses TRBV4-2 and TRBJ2-3; 7 positions agree with TRBD2. CDR1 is LGHNA and CDR2 is YNFKEQ in the germline V gene. The CDR3 runs to 17 residues. Trimming at V came to 4 bases and at J to 4 bases, leaving 14 bases not matched to a gene. CDR3 region: CASSLDWKPGGADTQYF. In DNA, the CDR3 is TGTGCCAGCAGCCTGGACTGGAAACCGGGAGGAGCAGATACGCAGTATTTT.

This rearrangement joins TRBV5-1 to TRBJ2-5, with D tentatively TRBD2 (5 bases). The V end lost 0 bases, the J end lost 2 bases, and 8 bases lay between the germline ends. The CDR3 loop spans 14 amino acids. The germline CDR1 and CDR2 sequences are SGHRS and YFSETQ. The CDR3 bases are TGCGCCAGCAGCTTGGAACTAGGTCAAGAGACCCAGTACTTC. This encodes CASSLELGQETQYF.

This sequence joins TRBV7-9 and TRBJ2-7; TRBD2 matches 11 bases. The CDR3 sequence is 16 residues long. J gave up 5 bases and V 1 base, and 7 bases lay outside the gene matches. Per germline, CDR1 SEHNR and CDR2 FQNEAQ (reference sequence). The CDR3: CASSLGSGRALDEQYF. For the CDR3, the DNA is TGTGCCAGCAGCTTAGGTAGCGGGAGGGCCTTGGACGAGCAGTACTTC.

This clone was found a few times. The chain joins TRBV5-4 to TRBJ1-1; D may be TRBD1 (5 bases). V was trimmed by 2 bases and J by 4 bases, leaving 9 bases between them. CDR1 SGHNT and CDR2 YYREEE come from the germline V gene (reference sequence). The CDR3 spans 13 residues. The CDR3 is CASSFGGRTEAFF. Written as DNA, the CDR3 is TGTGCCAGCAGCTTCGGGGGTCGCACTGAAGCTTTCTTT.

The chain combines TRBV11-3 with TRBJ1-1; maybe TRBD1 (5 bases). Germline V gene data show CDR1 as SGHNT and CDR2 as YENEEA. V was clipped by 4 bases and J by 6 bases, with 15 bases between them. The CDR3 totals 14 residues. CDR3 sequence: CASSSRGGVAEAFF. In nucleotides, the CDR3 is TGTGCCAGCAGCTCCCGCGGGGGGGTCGCTGAAGCTTTCTTT.

V usage is TRBV7-9 and J usage is TRBJ2-1; 15 nucleotides match TRBD2. The germline CDR1 and CDR2 sequences are SEHNR and FQNEAQ (reference sequence). The CDR3 is 16 residues long. V lost 5 bases, J lost 5 bases, and 4 bases stayed unmatched. CDR3 residues: CASSPGLAGGHNEQFF. CDR3 sequence (DNA): TGTGCCAGCAGCCCGGGACTAGCGGGAGGTCACAATGAGCAGTTCTTC.